This T cell receptor (beta chain) was obtained from a study of T-cell memory formation after mild COVID-19. TCRdb re-called the 5' RACE reads through MiXCR, storing one row per CDR3 protein. The table lists about 57,000 distinct CDR3 sequences, 10% to 15% of them singletons. Germline V gene lookup returns CDR1 LGHNA and CDR2 YNFKEQ. CDR3 length: 15 amino acids. With 4 bases removed from V and 5 bases from J, the gap between germline ends came to 14 bases. The TCR sequence derives from a man younger than 35 who had mild COVID-19 (a few samples of this study predate the infection). Cell type and time point are not known. This chain connects TRBV4-2 to TRBJ2-2; D not resolved. Material: PBMCs or a T cell subset sorted from them (not recorded which). The CDR3 nucleotides are TGTGCCAGCAGCCGATCAACGGTGGGAACCGGGGAGCTGTTTTTT. Amino acid sequence: CASSRSTVGTGELFF.